This TCR beta chain was identified in a study of T cell responses to AZD1222 COVID-19 vaccine. General study points: Donors were chiefly white British, with a greater number of females, and clonal diversity was perhaps underestimated. Two doses of AZD1222 preceded a rise in Spike-specific TCR breadth and depth.

Looked up from germline, CDR1 is SNHLY and CDR2 is FYNNEI. V dropped 6 bases and J dropped 5; count of bases not matched to a gene: 5. This CDR3 has 13 residues. The protocol was immunoSEQ multiplex PCR, while the TCRdb copy is restricted to in-frame clones and leaves out a portion. The sample's table shows over 120,000 clones. In the case of this clone: Antigen: not known.

Input material: peripheral blood. J is TRBJ2-5 and V is TRBV2, with 8 bases lining up with TRBD2. The clonotype was recovered from an adult in good health. This CDR3 is CASSAGTRETQYF. CDR3 sequence (DNA): TGTGCCAGCAGCGCCGGGACTAGGGAGACCCAGTACTTC.